A selection of T cell receptor beta chains follows, all from one sample in a study of blood T cell repertoires in COVID-19. The repertoire was sequenced with immunoSEQ multiplex PCR; TCRdb's copy has only in-frame clones and lacks some. The repertoire holds 300,000 or so clones, around 87% seen once, with approximately 7.8% in the top ten. Sequenced: peripheral blood. The receptors shown here come from a woman in her 50s who had recovered from COVID-19. Each CDR3 is given with its conserved first and last residue. Fields, in order: D gene, V gene, clone size, J gene, CDR3 DNA, CDR3 protein. D genes are given only for firm matches. Part of the rows lack a size; the others show once, few, many or a class for expanded clones.

-	TRBV29-1	-	TRBJ1-2	TGCAGCGTTGGGCAGGCGAGCTATGGCTACACCTTC	CSVGQASYGYTF
TRBD1	TRBV11-2	once	TRBJ1-1	TGTGCCAGCAGCTCGGGACAGATTAACACTGAAGCTTTCTTT	CASSSGQINTEAFF
-	TRBV30	-	TRBJ2-2	TGTGCCTGGACGCGCTCTCGGGGCACCGGGGAGCTGTTTTTT	CAWTRSRGTGELFF
-	TRBV28	-	TRBJ2-1	TGTGCCAGCAGTCCGTGGCGGGACCGCCGAGGCAATGAGCAGTTCTTC	CASSPWRDRRGNEQFF
TRBD2	TRBV6-1	-	TRBJ2-1	TGTGCCAGCAGTGGTACTAGCGGGGGACGACATAGGAATGAGCAGTTCTTC	CASSGTSGGRHRNEQFF
-	TRBV9	-	TRBJ1-2	TGTGCCAGCAGCGTAGACAGAAACTATGGCTACACCTTC	CASSVDRNYGYTF
-	TRBV10-3	once	TRBJ1-6	TGTGCCATCAGTGATCACCAGGGGAACAATTCACCCCTCCACTTT	CAISDHQGNNSPLHF
-	TRBV5-1	-	TRBJ2-7	TGCGCCCGCGCCGAGCAGTACTTC	CARAEQYF
TRBD1	TRBV7-2	-	TRBJ2-3	TGTGCCAGCAGCTTTGACAGGGACGATACGCAGTATTTT	CASSFDRDDTQYF
-	TRBV14	-	TRBJ2-2	TGTGCCAGCAGCCAAGCCCCTGCAGGGCGCCCAACCGGGGAGCTGTTTTTT	CASSQAPAGRPTGELFF
-	TRBV12-3/TRBV12-4	-	TRBJ1-2	TGTGCCAGCAGTTCCTCCGGGGTTGGCTACACCTTC	CASSSSGVGYTF
-	TRBV4-3	-	TRBJ2-1	TGCGCCAGCAGCCAAGATCGACTCCTTTACAATGAGCAGTTCTTC	CASSQDRLLYNEQFF
-	TRBV28	-	TRBJ2-7	TGTGCCAGCAGGTTCTCGGGGTACTTCTACGAGCAGTACTTC	CASRFSGYFYEQYF
TRBD1	TRBV5-1	-	TRBJ2-1	TGCGCCAGCAGCTTGGGTGGGGGACAGGGGAGCTCCTACAATGAGCAGTTCTTC	CASSLGGGQGSSYNEQFF
TRBD1	TRBV7-3	-	TRBJ1-1	TGTGCCAGCAGCGAGGACAGGGACCCTGCCACTGAAGCTTTCTTT	CASSEDRDPATEAFF
-	TRBV28	-	TRBJ1-2	TGTGCCAGCAGTTACACATTAGACTCACCAAACTATGGCTACACCTTC	CASSYTLDSPNYGYTF
-	TRBV7-6	-	TRBJ1-2	TGTGCCAGCAGCCCCGGACTTTACTATGGCTACACCTTC	CASSPGLYYGYTF
-	TRBV3-1/TRBV3-2	once	TRBJ2-7	TGTGCCAGCAGCCAAGAGGGGCGCGAGCAGTACTTC	CASSQEGREQYF
-	TRBV4-3	-	TRBJ2-1	TGCGCCAGCAGCCAAGAAAGTGTGCGGAGCTCCTACAATGAGCAGTTCTTC	CASSQESVRSSYNEQFF
TRBD1	TRBV6-2/TRBV6-3	-	TRBJ1-2	TGTGCCAGCACCCCAACAGGGGGCTATGGCTACACCTTC	CASTPTGGYGYTF
-	TRBV7-2	-	TRBJ2-7	TGTGCCAGCAGCTTAGCCGCGAAGGGGCGGGGCTACGAGCAGTACTTC	CASSLAAKGRGYEQYF
-	TRBV30	-	TRBJ1-2	TGTGCCTGGAGGGCCAGTCCGGGTCTCTATGGCTACACCTTC	CAWRASPGLYGYTF
-	TRBV9	-	TRBJ1-5	TGTGCCAGCAGCGTAGGGGTCTCGGGATCGCCCCAGCATTTT	CASSVGVSGSPQHF
TRBD1	TRBV30	-	TRBJ1-1	TGTGCCTGGACCCTCGGGGACAGGTTCTACACTGAAGCTTTCTTT	CAWTLGDRFYTEAFF
-	TRBV30	-	TRBJ2-6	TGTGCCTGGAGTGTATCAGGCAGGGACTTGTGGTCTGGGGCCAACGTCCTGACTTTC	CAWSVSGRDLWSGANVLTF
-	TRBV5-4	few	TRBJ2-7	TGTGCCAGCAGCTTGGCTGACTTCGAGCAGTACTTC	CASSLADFEQYF
-	TRBV10-3	-	TRBJ1-5	TGTGCCATCAGTGAAAGGCAGGTGGATCAGCCCCAGCATTTT	CAISERQVDQPQHF
-	TRBV1	-	TRBJ1-1	TGCACCAGCACCCCAGGGCGAGGGGGCTTACCTGAAGCTTTCTTT	CTSTPGRGGLPEAFF
TRBD2	TRBV20-1	-	TRBJ2-5	TGCAGTGCTAGTGAGTCCGGACGGGGGGTCCAAGAGACCCAGTACTTC	CSASESGRGVQETQYF
-	TRBV6-5	-	TRBJ2-7	TGTGCCAGCAGCCAGGTGGGGGGCGAGCAGTACTTC	CASSQVGGEQYF
TRBD1	TRBV18	few	TRBJ1-1	TGTGCCAGCTCACTTGACAGGGAGACTGAAGCTTTCTTT	CASSLDRETEAFF
TRBD1	TRBV28	once	TRBJ1-5	TGTGCCACCAGCTCCCCCGGACAGGTCAATCAGCCCCAGCATTTT	CATSSPGQVNQPQHF
-	TRBV4-3	once	TRBJ1-1	TGCGCCAGCAGCCAAGGACTTTCTAGTGTATACACTGAAGCTTTCTTT	CASSQGLSSVYTEAFF
TRBD1	TRBV28	-	TRBJ2-1	TGTGCCAGCAGTAACCCGGGACAGGGGGAGTTCTTC	CASSNPGQGEFF
TRBD1	TRBV9	-	TRBJ2-1	TGTGCCAGCAGCGTAGCCGGGACAGGGAATTATAATGAGCAGTTCTTC	CASSVAGTGNYNEQFF
TRBD2	TRBV28	-	TRBJ2-7	TGTGCCAGCAGTTTGGCTAGCGGGGGCTCCTACGAGCAGTACTTC	CASSLASGGSYEQYF
TRBD1	TRBV30	-	TRBJ1-2	TGTGCCTGGAGGGACCAGGGGGCTACCTCCACCTTC	CAWRDQGATSTF
TRBD2	TRBV11-2	-	TRBJ2-1	TGTGCCAGCAGTCGGACTAGCGGGAACCTATACAATGAGCAATTCTTC	CASSRTSGNLYNEQFF
-	TRBV28	-	TRBJ1-2	TGTGCCAGTTCCCGATCTTCCGGCTATGGCTACACCTTC	CASSRSSGYGYTF
TRBD1	TRBV9	-	TRBJ1-2	TGTGCCAGCAGCCCCTGGACAGGGAGCTATGGCTACACCTTC	CASSPWTGSYGYTF
-	TRBV10-3	-	TRBJ2-3	TGTGCCATCAGTGAGTCTGAAGGGGGGGAAGATACGCAGTATTTT	CAISESEGGEDTQYF
TRBD1	TRBV9	few	TRBJ1-1	TGTGCCAGCAGCACTCGAGACAGGGACACTGAAGCTTTCTTT	CASSTRDRDTEAFF